These T cell receptor beta chains were read from a single sample in a study of cytomegalovirus exposure and HLA in healthy donors. Sequenced by immunoSEQ multiplex PCR; TCRdb stores in-frame clones only, minus some. The sample holds some 140,000 clones, 60% to 80% seen once. Source material: PBMCs. These receptors were taken from a man aged 30 to 45 in good health and CMV-seropositive. Both conserved end residues are part of each CDR3. Fields, in order: V gene, J gene, D gene, clone size, CDR3 protein, CDR3 DNA. A D gene is named only where the DNA matches it firmly. The size entry is marked missing in some rows and otherwise reads once, few, many or a size class.

v_call: TRBV15; j_call: TRBJ2-3; d_call: .; clone_size: .; cdr3_aa: CATSRTRTQQGPTDTQYF; cdr3_nt: TGTGCCACCAGCCGTACTCGGACCCAACAGGGCCCCACAGATACGCAGTATTTT
v_call: TRBV9; j_call: TRBJ2-5; d_call: TRBD2; clone_size: .; cdr3_aa: CASSVAGASGGYQETQYF; cdr3_nt: TGTGCCAGCAGCGTAGCAGGCGCTAGCGGGGGGTACCAAGAGACCCAGTACTTC
v_call: TRBV28; j_call: TRBJ1-3; d_call: .; clone_size: .; cdr3_aa: CASSAGIANTIYF; cdr3_nt: TGTGCCAGCAGTGCAGGGATCGCAAACACCATATATTTT
v_call: TRBV19; j_call: TRBJ1-3; d_call: .; clone_size: .; cdr3_aa: CASSIAGAGNTIYF; cdr3_nt: TGTGCCAGTAGTATCGCAGGGGCTGGAAACACCATATATTTT
v_call: TRBV5-5; j_call: TRBJ1-5; d_call: TRBD1; clone_size: few; cdr3_aa: CASSPGGAGQPQHF; cdr3_nt: TGTGCCAGCAGCCCAGGGGGCGCGGGTCAGCCCCAGCATTTT
v_call: TRBV27; j_call: TRBJ2-3; d_call: TRBD2; clone_size: once; cdr3_aa: CASSHGLAMSTDTQYF; cdr3_nt: TGTGCCAGCAGTCACGGACTAGCGATGAGCACAGATACGCAGTATTTT
v_call: TRBV30; j_call: TRBJ2-7; d_call: TRBD2; clone_size: .; cdr3_aa: CAWGSGTSYEQYF; cdr3_nt: TGTGCCTGGGGTAGCGGGACCTCCTACGAGCAGTACTTC
v_call: TRBV5-4; j_call: TRBJ2-1; d_call: TRBD1; clone_size: .; cdr3_aa: CASSWGRDRYNEQFF; cdr3_nt: TGTGCCAGCAGCTGGGGACGGGACAGATACAATGAGCAGTTCTTC
v_call: TRBV2; j_call: TRBJ2-7; d_call: .; clone_size: .; cdr3_aa: CASTPLYEQYF; cdr3_nt: TGTGCCAGCACCCCACTCTACGAGCAGTACTTC
v_call: TRBV9; j_call: TRBJ1-1; d_call: TRBD1; clone_size: .; cdr3_aa: CASSVGQGNTEAFF; cdr3_nt: TGTGCCAGCAGCGTGGGACAGGGAAACACTGAAGCTTTCTTT
v_call: TRBV28; j_call: TRBJ1-2; d_call: TRBD1; clone_size: .; cdr3_aa: CASSRGQARGYTF; cdr3_nt: TGTGCCAGCAGTCGAGGACAGGCCCGTGGCTACACCTTC
v_call: TRBV5-1; j_call: TRBJ2-5; d_call: .; clone_size: .; cdr3_aa: CASNTGSGQETQYF; cdr3_nt: TGCGCCAGCAACACGGGTAGCGGCCAAGAGACCCAGTACTTC
v_call: TRBV2; j_call: TRBJ2-1; d_call: TRBD1; clone_size: .; cdr3_aa: CASIGDRDSNEQFF; cdr3_nt: TGTGCCAGCATTGGGGACAGGGATAGTAATGAGCAGTTCTTC
v_call: TRBV29-1; j_call: TRBJ2-5; d_call: TRBD2; clone_size: .; cdr3_aa: CSVAPLAGSQETQYF; cdr3_nt: TGCAGCGTTGCCCCACTAGCGGGTAGTCAAGAGACCCAGTACTTC
v_call: TRBV28; j_call: TRBJ2-7; d_call: .; clone_size: .; cdr3_aa: CASSFIQGQQYF; cdr3_nt: TGTGCCAGCAGTTTCATCCAGGGGCAGCAGTACTTC
v_call: TRBV30; j_call: TRBJ1-1; d_call: TRBD1; clone_size: .; cdr3_aa: CAWRGDRKHTEAFF; cdr3_nt: TGTGCCTGGAGAGGGGACAGGAAGCACACTGAAGCTTTCTTT
v_call: TRBV5-8; j_call: TRBJ2-7; d_call: .; clone_size: .; cdr3_aa: CASSLQGYGGGEQYF; cdr3_nt: TGTGCCAGCAGCTTGCAGGGGTATGGGGGGGGCGAGCAGTACTTC
v_call: TRBV14; j_call: TRBJ2-3; d_call: .; clone_size: .; cdr3_aa: CASSRRGSKRTDTQYF; cdr3_nt: TGTGCCAGCAGCCGCCGGGGGTCCAAGCGCACAGATACGCAGTATTTT
v_call: TRBV6-1; j_call: TRBJ2-1; d_call: .; clone_size: .; cdr3_aa: CASSDRSGRSDQFF; cdr3_nt: TGTGCCAGCAGTGATCGGTCAGGCCGGTCCGATCAGTTCTTC
v_call: TRBV19; j_call: TRBJ1-4; d_call: .; clone_size: .; cdr3_aa: CASSIRGAGDSSGEKLFF; cdr3_nt: TGTGCCAGTAGTATACGGGGGGCCGGCGATTCGTCGGGTGAAAAACTGTTTTTT
v_call: TRBV27; j_call: TRBJ2-6; d_call: TRBD1; clone_size: .; cdr3_aa: CASSLTGSSGGANVLTF; cdr3_nt: TGTGCCAGCAGTTTGACAGGGTCTTCAGGTGGGGCCAACGTCCTGACTTTC
v_call: TRBV19; j_call: TRBJ1-4; d_call: TRBD1; clone_size: .; cdr3_aa: CASTSTGGKKLFF; cdr3_nt: TGTGCCAGTACTTCGACAGGGGGCAAAAAACTGTTTTTT
v_call: TRBV5-1; j_call: TRBJ2-5; d_call: TRBD2; clone_size: few; cdr3_aa: CASSTGLVQETQYF; cdr3_nt: TGCGCCAGCAGCACTGGACTAGTTCAAGAGACCCAGTACTTC
v_call: TRBV7-9; j_call: TRBJ2-7; d_call: .; clone_size: .; cdr3_aa: CASSLAGMGYEQYF; cdr3_nt: TGTGCCAGCAGCTTAGCCGGGATGGGTTACGAGCAGTACTTC
v_call: TRBV6-1; j_call: TRBJ2-7; d_call: TRBD1; clone_size: few; cdr3_aa: CASSGTGYEQYF; cdr3_nt: TGTGCCAGCAGTGGGACAGGCTACGAGCAGTACTTC
v_call: TRBV4-2; j_call: TRBJ2-6; d_call: TRBD1; clone_size: .; cdr3_aa: CASSQDWDRGAESSGANVLTF; cdr3_nt: TGTGCCAGCAGCCAAGATTGGGACAGGGGGGCGGAAAGCTCTGGGGCCAACGTCCTGACTTTC
v_call: TRBV4-1; j_call: TRBJ2-3; d_call: .; clone_size: once; cdr3_aa: CASSQPSQVRADTQYF; cdr3_nt: TGCGCCAGCAGCCAACCATCCCAAGTCCGGGCAGATACGCAGTATTTT
v_call: TRBV6-1; j_call: TRBJ1-5; d_call: .; clone_size: .; cdr3_aa: CASRSGTLLNQPQHF; cdr3_nt: TGTGCCAGCAGGTCCGGGACACTCCTCAATCAGCCCCAGCATTTT
v_call: TRBV6-1; j_call: TRBJ2-5; d_call: TRBD1; clone_size: few; cdr3_aa: CASSGFGTGLLEQYF; cdr3_nt: TGTGCCAGCAGTGGGTTCGGGACAGGGCTGCTGGAGCAGTACTTC
v_call: TRBV19; j_call: TRBJ1-1; d_call: .; clone_size: .; cdr3_aa: CASNRRADQNTEAFF; cdr3_nt: TGTGCCAGCAATCGGAGGGCAGACCAGAACACTGAAGCTTTCTTT
v_call: TRBV27; j_call: TRBJ2-4; d_call: .; clone_size: .; cdr3_aa: CASSFSGSKNIQYF; cdr3_nt: TGTGCCAGCAGTTTTTCAGGGTCCAAAAACATTCAGTACTTC
v_call: TRBV30; j_call: TRBJ1-6; d_call: TRBD1; clone_size: .; cdr3_aa: CAWRVRDSYSPLHF; cdr3_nt: TGTGCCTGGAGGGTCCGGGACAGCTATTCACCCCTCCACTTT
v_call: TRBV27; j_call: TRBJ2-7; d_call: TRBD2; clone_size: .; cdr3_aa: CASSPGLVGYEQYF; cdr3_nt: TGTGCCAGCAGCCCGGGACTAGTGGGCTACGAGCAGTACTTC
v_call: TRBV9; j_call: TRBJ2-7; d_call: TRBD2; clone_size: .; cdr3_aa: CASSVGLAGYEQYF; cdr3_nt: TGTGCCAGCAGCGTGGGACTAGCGGGCTACGAGCAGTACTTC
v_call: TRBV2; j_call: TRBJ2-5; d_call: .; clone_size: .; cdr3_aa: CASREYQETQYF; cdr3_nt: TGTGCCAGCAGGGAGTACCAAGAGACCCAGTACTTC
v_call: TRBV9; j_call: TRBJ1-5; d_call: .; clone_size: .; cdr3_aa: CASSVGQGQPQHF; cdr3_nt: TGTGCCAGCAGCGTAGGGCAGGGTCAGCCCCAGCATTTT
v_call: TRBV9; j_call: TRBJ1-3; d_call: .; clone_size: .; cdr3_aa: CASSVAGFGNTIYF; cdr3_nt: TGTGCCAGCAGCGTAGCAGGGTTTGGAAACACCATATATTTT
v_call: TRBV5-4; j_call: TRBJ2-1; d_call: TRBD2; clone_size: once; cdr3_aa: CASSLELAGENEQFF; cdr3_nt: TGTGCCAGCAGCTTGGAACTAGCGGGAGAAAATGAGCAGTTCTTC